What follows are 27 T cell receptor beta chains derived from one specimen sequenced in a study of T cell responses to AZD1222 COVID-19 vaccine. Sequencing was performed with immunoSEQ multiplex PCR; in TCRdb, only in-frame clones are kept and a portion is missing. The sample holds fewer than 150,000 clones, about nine tenths seen once. The sample was peripheral blood, taken on day 0 of AZD1222 vaccination. These receptors were taken from an adult in good health.

The chain links TRBV6-1 to TRBJ2-7, with a weak D call TRBD2 (5 bases). Germline V gives CDR1 MNHNS, CDR2 SASEGT. V lost 2 bases and J 0 bases, leaving 8 bases between the germline ends. The CDR3 length is 14 residues. The DNA for the CDR3 is TGTGCCAGCAGTGAATTGGGAGACTCCTACGAGCAGTACTTC. This encodes CASSELGDSYEQYF.

The V call is TRBV6-5, the J call TRBJ1-4, with D hard to call. From germline, CDR1 is MNHEY and CDR2 SVGAGI. This CDR3 spans 14 amino acids. Trimming left V 6 bases short and J 8 bases short, with 16 bases between. DNA of the CDR3: TGTGCCAGCAGGCGAATAGACGGCAAAGAAAAACTGTTTTTT. As protein: CASRRIDGKEKLFF.

This clone was recorded only once. The CDR3 sequence is CASSDKRTGGAEKLFF. CDR3 nucleotide sequence: TGTGCCAGCAGCGACAAGCGGACAGGGGGGGCTGAAAAACTGTTTTTT. The rearrangement links TRBV5-4 to TRBJ1-4; 10 bases agree with TRBD1. V gave up 4 bases and J gave up 7 bases; unmatched junction bases: 10. The CDR3 runs 16 residues. Germline CDR1 and CDR2: SGHNT and YYREEE (reference sequence).

The chain has TRBV7-2 and TRBJ1-1, with D hard to call. Trimming took off 1 base at V and 1 base at J, with 10 bases between the two ends. The CDR3 sequence is 15 residues long. Germline CDR1 and CDR2: SGHTA and FQGNSA. The CDR3 bases are TGTGCCAGCAGCTTAGATGGCCAGCAGAACACTGAAGCTTTCTTT. Amino acid sequence: CASSLDGQQNTEAFF.

This clone was counted only a few times. The V call is TRBV2, the J call TRBJ1-3; tentatively, D is TRBD1 (5 bases). CDR1 and CDR2 from the germline V gene are SNHLY and FYNNEI. The CDR3 is 15 amino acids. V gave up 6 bases and J gave up 5 bases, with 17 bases separating them. The CDR3: CASRAGTAGRNTIYF. CDR3 sequence (DNA): TGTGCCAGCAGGGCCGGGACGGCCGGGAGAAACACCATATATTTT.

This clone was seen once. The CDR3 protein is CASSLGQKNTEAFF. The CDR3 DNA sequence: TGTGCCAGCAGCTTGGGACAGAAGAACACTGAAGCTTTCTTT. The V and J genes are TRBV5-6 and TRBJ1-1; a possible D gene is TRBD1 (5 bases). Germline loops: CDR1 SGHDT, CDR2 YYEEEE. There are 14 residues in the CDR3. Trimming took off 0 bases at V and 1 base at J, with 7 bases between the two ends.

The chain is built from TRBV27 and TRBJ1-5; D is ambiguous. The CDR3 covers 13 residues. Trimming stripped 1 base from V and 6 bases from J, with 7 bases between. The germline V gene has CDR1 MNHEY and CDR2 SMNVEV (reference sequence). CDR3 coding DNA: TGTGCCAGCAGTTTATTCTTATTTCAGCCCCAGCATTTT. Translating it yields CASSLFLFQPQHF.

This clone has only a few counts. V is TRBV19 and J is TRBJ2-2; D not resolved. Germline V CDR1 and CDR2: LNHDA, SQIVND (reference sequence). V was clipped by 7 bases and J by 7 bases, with 10 bases between them. The CDR3 loop spans 12 amino acids. CDR3 nucleotide sequence: TGTGCCAGTAACCTTCTCCTCGGGGAGCTGTTTTTT. This translates into CASNLLLGELFF. Filled out from reference TRBV19 and TRBJ2-2, the complete variable domain reads DGGITQSPKYLFRKEGQNVTLSCEQNLNHDAMYWYRQDPGQGLRLIYYSQIVNDFQKGDIAEGYSVSREKKESFPLTVTSAQKNPTAFYLCASNLLLGELFFGEGSRLTVL.

The chain has TRBV2 and TRBJ1-4; D might be TRBD1 (6 bases). The V and J ends lost 2 bases and 2 bases respectively, with 6 bases between them. CDR1 is SNHLY and CDR2 is FYNNEI in the germline V gene. CDR3 size: 14 residues. The CDR3 DNA reads as TGTGCCAGCAGTGAACAGGGGACTAATGAAAAACTGTTTTTT. It codes for CASSEQGTNEKLFF.

The genes are TRBV6-1 and TRBJ2-7, with 11 positions matching TRBD1. Germline trimming cut 1 base from V and 3 bases from J; bases unmatched to any gene: 5. There are 16 residues in the CDR3. Germline V gives CDR1 MNHNS, CDR2 SASEGT. This CDR3 is CASSEVGQGAFYEQYF. The CDR3 DNA is TGTGCCAGCAGTGAAGTTGGACAGGGGGCTTTCTACGAGCAGTACTTC.

This chain links TRBV19 with TRBJ2-3, with 11 bases aligning to TRBD2. This CDR3 spans 14 amino acids. Germline CDR1 is LNHDA and CDR2 is SQIVND (reference sequence). V was pared by 4 bases and J by 14 bases, with 11 bases of the junction left unmatched. The CDR3 nucleotides are TGTGCCAGTAGTACCTGGACTAGCGGGCCACCGGGGTATTTT. Residues: CASSTWTSGPPGYF.

This clone appeared once. The V and J genes are TRBV6-2 or TRBV6-3 and TRBJ1-5; D unresolved. Deletions cut 5 bases from V and 0 bases from J, with 11 bases between. The CDR3 loop spans 15 amino acids. Germline-derived CDR1 and CDR2 are MNHEY and SVGEGT. The CDR3, as DNA: TGTGCCAGCAGTAGACCCGTGGGTAGCAATCAGCCCCAGCATTTT. It specifies CASSRPVGSNQPQHF.

The rearrangement links TRBV19 to TRBJ2-5, with a tentative D call TRBD2 (5 bases). From germline, CDR1 is LNHDA and CDR2 SQIVND (reference sequence). The CDR3 runs to 16 residues. Trimming removed 10 bases at V and 3 bases at J, with 24 bases between. The CDR3 spells CATRTLFRTGEETQYF. Here the CDR3 DNA reads TGTGCCACCCGAACCCTTTTCCGGACTGGGGAAGAGACCCAGTACTTC.

The chain combines TRBV19 with TRBJ2-7; 9 bases are a match to TRBD1. The CDR3 contains 14 residues. V shed 4 bases, J shed 2 bases, and the junction held 3 bases outside the gene matches. Germline CDR1 LNHDA, CDR2 SQIVND (reference sequence). The DNA for the CDR3 is TGTGCCAGTAGTACCGACAGGGGGGCCTACGAGCAGTACTTC. This codes for CASSTDRGAYEQYF.

V and J are TRBV10-3 and TRBJ2-3; 8 bases match TRBD2. V lost 5 bases to trimming and J lost 5 bases; unmatched junction nucleotides: 3. The germline gives CDR1 ENHRY, CDR2 SYGVKD. The CDR3 runs to 13 residues. CDR3: CAISSAGEDTQYF. CDR3 in DNA: TGTGCCATCAGTTCAGCGGGAGAAGATACGCAGTATTTT.

This clone was recorded once. The chain combines TRBV19 with TRBJ2-2, with D unresolved. Germline CDR1 LNHDA, CDR2 SQIVND (reference sequence). The V end was cut by 2 bases, the J end by 1 base, with 8 bases between. This CDR3 contains 15 residues. The CDR3 nucleotides read TGTGCCAGTAGTATAAGTCCGGGGAACACCGGGGAGCTGTTTTTT. This gives the protein CASSISPGNTGELFF.

The rearrangement links TRBV5-1 to TRBJ2-7; 7 positions match TRBD1. Germline V gene lookup returns CDR1 SGHRS and CDR2 YFSETQ. The CDR3 loop spans 15 amino acids. V shed 0 bases and J 2 bases; nucleotides not matched to a gene: 5. CDR3 sequence: CASSLGQGYTYEQYF. In DNA form, the CDR3 reads TGCGCCAGCAGCTTGGGACAGGGCTACACCTACGAGCAGTACTTC.

The chain couples TRBV7-9 to TRBJ2-7; no clear D. CDR3 length: 15 residues. From germline, CDR1 is SEHNR and CDR2 FQNEAQ (reference sequence). The V and J ends lost 3 bases and 3 bases respectively, with 15 bases between them. The CDR3 DNA sequence: TGTGCCAGCAGCTTGGTTCAAGGTAATCTCTACGAGCAGTACTTC. The encoded protein is CASSLVQGNLYEQYF.

The chain links TRBV10-2 to TRBJ2-1, with 11 bases identical to TRBD1. The CDR3 runs 15 residues. In germline, CDR1 is WSHSY, CDR2 SAAADI. V lost 6 bases and J lost 5; bases outside the gene matches: 6. The CDR3, as DNA: TGCGCCAGCAGCGTCGGGACAGGGGGGAACAATGAGCAGTTCTTC. Its translation is CASSVGTGGNNEQFF.

J is TRBJ2-3 and V is TRBV6-6; 10 nucleotides align to TRBD1. This CDR3 is built from 17 residues. CDR1 and CDR2 (germline): MNHNY, SVGAGI (reference sequence). V shed 5 bases and J 1 base; nucleotides not matched to a gene: 9. CDR3 coding DNA: TGTGCCAGCAGTAGATGGCCCGGGACAGGGGGCACAGATACGCAGTATTTT. Amino acid sequence: CASSRWPGTGGTDTQYF.

The genes are TRBV18 and TRBJ2-7; possible D gene TRBD1, 6 bases. Germline V gene sequence: CDR1 KGHSH, CDR2 LQKENI. The CDR3 is 12 amino acids. The CDR3 bases are TGTGCGGGGGCGTCCCTCCTTTACGAGCAGTACTTC. Translation gives CAGASLLYEQYF.

CDR3 bases: TGTGCCAGCAGTTACCGAGGAGAAGCTTTCTTT. Its translation: CASSYRGEAFF. The chain joins TRBV6-5 to TRBJ1-1, with D hard to call. The V gene's germline CDR1 is MNHEY and CDR2 SVGAGI. CDR3 length: 11 amino acids. Trimming removed 2 bases from V and 8 bases from J, with 6 bases in between.

This clone was seen more than once but under ten times. The chain links TRBV6-5 to TRBJ1-2, with D uncertain. Germline V gene data show CDR1 as MNHEY and CDR2 as SVGAGI. This CDR3 comprises 13 residues. V was trimmed by 6 bases and J by 2 bases, leaving 10 bases between them. The chain's CDR3 is CASRIDKNYGYTF. The CDR3, as DNA: TGTGCCAGCAGAATAGACAAAAACTATGGCTACACCTTC.

CDR3 loop: CASMYGRAYEQYF. CDR3 in DNA: TGTGCCAGCATGTATGGCAGGGCCTACGAGCAGTACTTC. The genes are TRBV2 and TRBJ2-7; D possibly corresponds to TRBD1 (5 bases). Germline V lookup: CDR1 SNHLY, CDR2 FYNNEI. The ends were cut back, 7 bases at V and 2 bases at J, with 12 bases in the middle. This CDR3 comprises 13 residues.

The chain employs TRBV2 and TRBJ2-1, with D maybe TRBD1 (6 bases). V was trimmed by 2 bases and J by 14 bases, leaving 19 bases between them. Germline values: CDR1 SNHLY, CDR2 FYNNEI. The CDR3 covers 14 residues. The CDR3: CASSESARGSRKFF. DNA for the CDR3: TGTGCCAGCAGTGAATCTGCCAGGGGTAGTCGTAAGTTCTTC.

This chain connects TRBV13 to TRBJ2-3, with 11 bases lining up with TRBD1. The germline V gene encodes CDR1 PRHDT and CDR2 FYEKMQ (reference sequence). Unmatched junction bases numbered 5, after V lost 5 bases and J lost 4 bases. The CDR3 length is 15 residues. Here the CDR3 DNA reads TGTGCCAGCAGCAGACCGGGACAGGGGGCAGATACGCAGTATTTT. This gives the protein CASSRPGQGADTQYF.

The chain employs TRBV2 and TRBJ2-7; D not resolved. Trimming removed 4 bases at V and 4 bases at J, with 5 bases between. CDR3 length: 11 residues. The V gene's germline CDR1 is SNHLY and CDR2 FYNNEI. CDR3 sequence: CASSVSYEQYF. The CDR3 coding sequence is TGTGCCAGCAGTGTCTCGTACGAGCAGTACTTC.